This T cell receptor beta chain stems from a study of shared clonotypes between healthy human individuals. Study background: Donors had three CD4 naive, three CD4 memory, two CD8 naive and one CD8 memory plate apiece. Regarding the study as a whole: Measured sharing among donors was expected to vary with sequencing depth. Shared clonotypes across all four donors exceeded non-shared ones in generation probability.

This clone appeared a single time. The antigen remains undetermined. The CDR3 is 18 residues long. The germline V and J ends were trimmed by 0 bases and 4 bases, with 19 bases remaining between them. Germline CDR1 and CDR2: SGHTA and FQGNSA. Here immunoSEQ multiplex PCR was the method, and the copy in TCRdb shows in-frame clones only, minus some. Here the sample spans approximately 720,000 clones, around 72% being singletons. The source material was memory CD4+ T cells sorted from blood. As to subset: CD45RA-negative fraction. The clonotype comes from a woman younger than 45 in good health. The chain combines TRBV7-2 with TRBJ1-3; D may be TRBD1 (6 bases). CDR3 in amino acids: CASSLATMGGWSGNTIYF. The DNA of the CDR3 is TGTGCCAGCAGCTTAGCGACGATGGGGGGCTGGAGCGGAAACACCATATATTTT.